Following are 14 T cell receptor beta chains from one sample sequenced in a study of T cells in Graves' hyperthyroidism and ophthalmopathy. TCR beta CDR3 regions were amplified from RNA. In the first-round RT-PCR of the TCR CDR3, the HTBI primer set was used. From the multiplex PCR reads, TCRdb called clonotypes with MiXCR, one entry per CDR3 protein. In the table there are some 700,000 distinct CDR3 sequences, approximately 15% of which are singletons. Sample: blood. The source is a man in his fifties with Graves' hyperthyroidism.

This clonotype was seen ten or more times. The gene calls are TRBV2 and TRBJ1-5; 7 bases fit TRBD1. Trimming took 4 bases from V and 2 from J; bases not matched to a gene: 2. The CDR3 length is 14 residues. Germline V CDR1 and CDR2: SNHLY, FYNNEI. The CDR3 reads CASSGQGRNQPQHF. CDR3 coding DNA: TGTGCCAGCAGTGGACAGGGCCGCAATCAGCCCCAGCATTTT.

The rearrangement joins TRBV7-3 to TRBJ2-3; TRBD2 matches 7 bases. The V segment lost 1 base and the J segment 11 bases; nucleotides outside the gene matches: 6. CDR1 is SGHTA and CDR2 is FQGTGA in the germline V gene. The CDR3 extends over 13 amino acids. Here the CDR3 reads CASSLNAASGQYF. As DNA, the CDR3 is TGTGCCAGCAGCTTAAATGCGGCTAGCGGGCAGTATTTT.

Details on this clonotype: A read error may explain this, as a much larger clone is one base away. The chain has TRBV28 and TRBJ1-3; 7 bases match TRBD1. The V and J ends lost 8 bases and 2 bases, in that order; junction bases with no gene match: 9. This CDR3 comprises 15 residues. Germline-derived CDR1 and CDR2 are MDHEN and SYDVKM. CDR3 region: CASEPRDRAGNTIYF. CDR3 nucleotides: TGTGCCAGCGAACCACGCGACAGGGCTGGAAACACCATATATTTT. The full variable domain, rest sourced from reference TRBV28 and TRBJ1-3, is DVKVTQSSRYLVKRTGEKVFLECVQDMDHENMFWYRQDPGLGLRLIYFSYDVKMKEKGDIPEGYSVSREKKERFSLILESASTNQTSMYLCASEPRDRAGNTIYFGEGSWLTVV.

This clonotype was seen more than once but under ten times. CDR3 DNA: TGCGCCAGCAGCTTGGGCGTGGGACTAGCGGGACGATACGAGCAGTACTTC. It specifies CASSLGVGLAGRYEQYF. The chain is built from TRBV5-1 and TRBJ2-7, with 13 bases identical to TRBD2. The CDR3 contains 17 residues. The ends lost 0 bases at V and 4 bases at J; junction bases unmatched: 7. The germline CDR1 and CDR2 sequences are SGHRS and YFSETQ.

This rearrangement joins TRBV5-1 to TRBJ2-3; D is undetermined. CDR1 is SGHRS, CDR2 YFSETQ, per germline. The CDR3 consists of 14 residues. Trimming removed 0 bases at V and 0 bases at J, with 5 bases between. Written as DNA, the CDR3 is TGCGCCAGCAGCTTGGTAGATAGCACAGATACGCAGTATTTT. It is translated as CASSLVDSTDTQYF.

The chain couples TRBV2 to TRBJ1-2; the D is unclear. Germline V CDR1 and CDR2: SNHLY, FYNNEI. The CDR3 totals 13 residues. The V gene lost 7 bases and the J gene lost 6 bases, with 15 bases spanning the gap. Written as DNA, the CDR3 is TGTGCCAGCAAAGTTTGGCAGGATAATGGCTACACCTTC. Amino acid sequence: CASKVWQDNGYTF.

The chain recombines TRBV15 with TRBJ2-1; D assignment may be TRBD1 or TRBD2 (5 bases each). The CDR3 covers 13 residues. Germline CDR1 is LNHNV and CDR2 is YYDKDF (reference sequence). Trimming cost V 4 bases and J 12 bases, with 16 bases left between them. This CDR3 reads CATSTGAGTPQFF. The CDR3 bases are TGTGCCACCAGCACAGGTGCCGGGACCCCGCAGTTCTTC.

This clonotype has ten or more counts. The chain carries TRBV2 and TRBJ1-5, with D uncertain. The CDR3 runs 15 residues. The germline V gene has CDR1 SNHLY and CDR2 FYNNEI. V was clipped by 4 bases and J by 1 base, with 11 bases between them. The CDR3 DNA reads as TGTGCCAGCAGTGGGCGAGCGCAAAGCAATCAGCCCCAGCATTTT. The encoded protein is CASSGRAQSNQPQHF.

The V gene is TRBV5-1, the J gene TRBJ2-2, with D perhaps TRBD1 (5 bases). Trimming removed 6 bases from V and 2 bases from J, with 14 bases in between. Germline CDR1 is SGHRS and CDR2 is YFSETQ. The length of the CDR3 is 15 residues. The CDR3 sequence: CASTPDRSNTGELFF. The CDR3 DNA reads as TGCGCCAGCACCCCCGACAGAAGCAACACCGGGGAGCTGTTTTTT.

There are many counts of this clonotype. The rearrangement joins TRBV2 to TRBJ2-2; 12 bases are a match to TRBD1. V was clipped by 5 bases and J by 6 bases; unmatched bases: 7. The CDR3 is made up of 16 amino acids. The germline gives CDR1 SNHLY, CDR2 FYNNEI. The CDR3 loop reads CASSSGQGAMSGELFF. For the CDR3, the DNA is TGTGCCAGCAGTTCGGGACAGGGGGCTATGTCCGGGGAGCTGTTTTTT.

In this sample, this clonotype turned up a few times. The J gene is TRBJ2-7, the V gene TRBV3-1; 9 bases are shared with TRBD1. Germline V CDR1 and CDR2: LGHDT, YNNKEL (reference sequence). The CDR3 spans 15 residues. V was pared by 4 bases and J by 2 bases, with 6 bases of the junction left unmatched. CDR3 in DNA: TGTGCCAGCAGCCGAGGGACAGGGCGCGCCTACGAGCAGTACTTC. Amino acids: CASSRGTGRAYEQYF.

This clonotype occurred many times. The J gene is TRBJ2-5, the V gene TRBV2, with TRBD1 matching over 7 bases. Trimming at V came to 3 bases and at J to 0 bases, leaving 7 bases not matched to a gene. The CDR3 covers 16 residues. Germline CDR1 and CDR2: SNHLY and FYNNEI. For the CDR3, the DNA is TGTGCCAGCAGTGACGAGGGGACAGCCAACCAAGAGACCCAGTACTTC. Translation gives CASSDEGTANQETQYF.

The chain employs TRBV6-6 and TRBJ2-2; D is uncertain. There are 16 residues in the CDR3. The V end lost 0 bases, the J end lost 3 bases, and 11 bases lay between the germline ends. The germline gives CDR1 MNHNY, CDR2 SVGAGI (reference sequence). The CDR3: CASSYSNWGDTGELFF. Written as DNA, the CDR3 is TGTGCCAGCAGTTACTCAAATTGGGGTGACACCGGGGAGCTGTTTTTT.

This clonotype was counted only a few times. The gene calls are TRBV5-1 and TRBJ1-2; 8 positions match TRBD1. This CDR3 contains 14 residues. Trimming removed 0 bases from V and 4 bases from J; junction bases left unmatched: 2. Germline V gene sequence: CDR1 SGHRS, CDR2 YFSETQ. The CDR3 spells CASSLDGQGYGYTF. The DNA of the CDR3 is TGCGCCAGCAGCTTGGATGGACAGGGCTATGGCTACACCTTC. The variable domain in full, completed from reference TRBV5-1 and TRBJ1-2, reads KAGVTQTPRYLIKTRGQQVTLSCSPISGHRSVSWYQQTPGQGLQFLFEYFSETQRNKGNFPGRFSGRQFSNSRSEMNVSTLELGDSALYLCASSLDGQGYGYTFGSGTRLTVV.